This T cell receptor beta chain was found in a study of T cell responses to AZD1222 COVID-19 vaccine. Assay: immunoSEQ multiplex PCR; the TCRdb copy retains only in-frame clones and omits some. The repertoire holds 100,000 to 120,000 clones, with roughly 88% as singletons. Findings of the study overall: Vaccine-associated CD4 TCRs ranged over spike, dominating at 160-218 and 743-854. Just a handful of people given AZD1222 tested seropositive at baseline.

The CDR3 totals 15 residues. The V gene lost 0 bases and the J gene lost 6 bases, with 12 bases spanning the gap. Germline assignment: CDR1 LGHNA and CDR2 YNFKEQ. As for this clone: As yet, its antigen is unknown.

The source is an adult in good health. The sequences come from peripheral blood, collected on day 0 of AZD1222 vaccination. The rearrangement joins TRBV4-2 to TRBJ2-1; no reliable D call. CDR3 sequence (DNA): TGTGCCAGCAGCCAAGAATGGAAAGGAAGCAATGAGCAGTTCTTC. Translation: CASSQEWKGSNEQFF.